These T cell receptor beta chains were read from a single sample in a study of human T cells and chemical hapten exposure. One entry per CDR3 protein, called by TCRdb with MiXCR from the RACE reads. In the table there are 370,000 or so distinct CDR3 sequences, roughly 5% of which are singletons. The sequenced sample was whole blood, obtained in connection with sensitization to the hapten diphenylcyclopropenone (DPC). Source of these receptors: a woman between 45 and 60 years old with alopecia areata. Some clones in this sample may be carry-over from other donors' samples. Each CDR3 is given with its conserved first and last residue. The order of the fields is V gene, D gene, J gene, clone size, CDR3 DNA, CDR3 protein. A D gene is named only where the DNA matches it firmly. Clone size is shown for a subset of rows, as once, few, many or a class of expanded clone.

TRBV30	.	TRBJ2-4	.	TGTGCCTGGAGTCAGTCGTCCGCCAAAAACATTCAGTACTTC	CAWSQSSAKNIQYF
TRBV11-3	TRBD2	TRBJ2-5	.	TGTGCCAGCAGCTGGACTAGTGCGGAGACCCAGTACTTC	CASSWTSAETQYF
TRBV9	TRBD1	TRBJ1-4	few	TGTGCCAGCAGCCCTCGGGGGGGGACAGTGACGGAAAAACTGTTTTTT	CASSPRGGTVTEKLFF
TRBV5-1	.	TRBJ2-1	few	TGCGCCAGCAGCTTGGTAGGTAGCGATGAGCAGTTCTTC	CASSLVGSDEQFF
TRBV29-1	.	TRBJ2-1	.	TGCAGCGTTGGAGGCCCGGCGGGCAATGAGCAGTTCTTC	CSVGGPAGNEQFF
TRBV20-1	TRBD2	TRBJ2-3	many	TGCAGTGCTAGCAACGGGAGGGCCCTTGATACGCAGTATTTT	CSASNGRALDTQYF
TRBV12-3/TRBV12-4	.	TRBJ1-1	.	TGTGCCAGCAGTTCACACAATATCCGGAACACTGAAGCTTTCTTT	CASSSHNIRNTEAFF
TRBV20-1	.	TRBJ2-1	few	TGCAGTGCTAGTAAAATAGCTCATCGTGAGCAGTTCTTC	CSASKIAHREQFF
TRBV27	.	TRBJ1-5	few	TGTGCCAGCAGTTCCCTAGGGCAGCCCCAGCATTTT	CASSSLGQPQHF
TRBV7-6	.	TRBJ1-6	.	TGTGCCAGCAGCGCCTACGAGGGGCCAACCTCACCCCTCCACTTT	CASSAYEGPTSPLHF
TRBV7-9	TRBD1	TRBJ2-3	many	TGTGCCAGCAGCCCGGGACAGGGGGTGCGAGATACGCAGTATTTT	CASSPGQGVRDTQYF
TRBV6-5	.	TRBJ1-5	many	TGTGCCAGCAGTGGACGAAATAGCAATCAGCCCCAGCATTTT	CASSGRNSNQPQHF
TRBV13	.	TRBJ2-7	few	TGTGCCAGCAGCTTAGGCGGCAATATGGGGTACGAGCAGTACTTC	CASSLGGNMGYEQYF
TRBV12-3/TRBV12-4	.	TRBJ1-5	.	TGTGCCAGCAGTCCCTCGGGGCGCAATCAGCCCCAGCATTTT	CASSPSGRNQPQHF
TRBV29-1	.	TRBJ2-3	.	TGCAGCGTTGCCCAAGACCCAGATACGCAGTATTTT	CSVAQDPDTQYF
TRBV29-1	.	TRBJ1-1	many	TGCAGCGTTGACAGGGGCCGGACTGAAGCTTTCTTT	CSVDRGRTEAFF
TRBV6-2/TRBV6-3	TRBD2	TRBJ2-7	many	TGTGCAAACCCGCCCGGAGCGGGAAGGAACGAGCAGTACTTC	CANPPGAGRNEQYF
TRBV12-3/TRBV12-4	.	TRBJ1-1	many	TGTGCCAGCAGTTTAGCGCAAAGCGCTTTCTTT	CASSLAQSAFF
TRBV12-3/TRBV12-4	TRBD1	TRBJ2-2	many	TGTGCCAGCAGTGCAGGACAGGGGTCAGCTGGGGAGCTGTTTTTT	CASSAGQGSAGELFF
TRBV11-2	.	TRBJ2-1	.	TGTGCCAGCAGCTTTATAGGGAGCTCCTACAATGAGCAGTTCTTC	CASSFIGSSYNEQFF
TRBV28	.	TRBJ2-3	many	TGTGCCAGCAGTTTAGTGGACACTCTAAACACAGATACGCAGTATTTT	CASSLVDTLNTDTQYF
TRBV6-5	TRBD2	TRBJ2-2	many	TGTGCCAGCAGTTACCGACTAGCGGGAGTGAGGCATTCCGGGGAGCTGTTTTTT	CASSYRLAGVRHSGELFF
TRBV29-1	.	TRBJ2-7	many	TGCAGCGTTGAAGACAGGAGGACGACTTCCTACGAGCAGTACTTC	CSVEDRRTTSYEQYF
TRBV12-3/TRBV12-4	.	TRBJ1-2	.	TGTGCCAGCACCCCCGGCTCGAGGTTATATGGCTACACCTTC	CASTPGSRLYGYTF
TRBV7-9	.	TRBJ1-6	few	TGTGCCAGCAGCTTACTATCCCAGAGATATTCACCCCTCCACTTT	CASSLLSQRYSPLHF
TRBV7-9	.	TRBJ1-2	few	TGTGCCAGCAGCCCCGGTAATAGGGGCTATGGCTACACCTTC	CASSPGNRGYGYTF
TRBV3-1	.	TRBJ1-2	few	TGTGCCAGCAGTCAAATGTTTCGGGGCCCTAACTATGGCTACACCTTC	CASSQMFRGPNYGYTF
TRBV14	TRBD2	TRBJ2-7	many	TGTGCCAGCAGCCCTAGCGGGCCGAGTCCCTACGAGCAGTACTTC	CASSPSGPSPYEQYF
TRBV12-5	.	TRBJ2-2	.	TGTGCTAGTGGTTTGCCTCCGAACACCGGGGAGCTGTTTTTT	CASGLPPNTGELFF
TRBV7-6	.	TRBJ2-4	.	TGTGCCAGCAGCACCGGGGTAGCGGACATTCAGTACTTC	CASSTGVADIQYF
TRBV20-1	TRBD2	TRBJ2-7	many	TGCAGTGCTGCCATTCCCCGACTAGCGGGAAGCTCCTACGAGCAGTACTTC	CSAAIPRLAGSSYEQYF
TRBV7-3	TRBD1	TRBJ1-3	many	TGTGCCAGCAGCGCCACAGGGGGGACCTCTGGAAACACCATATATTTT	CASSATGGTSGNTIYF
TRBV6-5	.	TRBJ1-1	many	TGTGCCAGCAGCTCCGGCCCGGAGAAAGCTTTCTTT	CASSSGPEKAFF
TRBV20-1	.	TRBJ2-3	.	TGCAGTGCTAGAGATGGAAAGGGTACGCAGTATTTT	CSARDGKGTQYF
TRBV6-6	TRBD2	TRBJ2-2	many	TGTGCCAGCAGTTTGTTGAGCGGGAGTGAGACCGGGGAGCTGTTTTTT	CASSLLSGSETGELFF
TRBV20-1	.	TRBJ2-7	many	TGCAGTGCTACCGAAGGGACTGCCTACGAGCAGTACTTC	CSATEGTAYEQYF
TRBV5-4	TRBD2	TRBJ2-2	.	TGTGCCAGCAGCGGGACTAGCGGGCGTAACACCGGGGAGCTGTTTTTT	CASSGTSGRNTGELFF
TRBV7-6	.	TRBJ1-5	many	TGTGCCAGCAGCAAGGAGGGGTTACAGGTCAATCAGCCCCAGCATTTT	CASSKEGLQVNQPQHF
TRBV7-9	.	TRBJ2-1	many	TGTGCCACCGGGAAAAGCTCCTACAATGAGCAGTTCTTC	CATGKSSYNEQFF
TRBV2	TRBD1	TRBJ1-5	many	TGTGCCAGCAGTGAAATACCCGGGACAGGGGACCAGCCCCAGCATTTT	CASSEIPGTGDQPQHF
TRBV29-1	TRBD2	TRBJ2-7	many	TGCAGCGTCGTCCGGGAGGGCGGAGACTACGAGCAGTACTTC	CSVVREGGDYEQYF